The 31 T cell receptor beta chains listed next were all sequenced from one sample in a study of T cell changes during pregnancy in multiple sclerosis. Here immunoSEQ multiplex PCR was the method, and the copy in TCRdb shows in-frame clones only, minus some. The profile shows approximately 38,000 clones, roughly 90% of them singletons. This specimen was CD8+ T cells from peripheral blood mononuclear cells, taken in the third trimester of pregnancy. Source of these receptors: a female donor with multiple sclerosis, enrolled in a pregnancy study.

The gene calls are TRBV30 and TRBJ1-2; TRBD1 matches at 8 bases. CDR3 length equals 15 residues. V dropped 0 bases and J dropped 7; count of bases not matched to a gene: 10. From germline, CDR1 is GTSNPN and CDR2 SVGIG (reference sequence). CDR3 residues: CAWSVESGGAFGYTF. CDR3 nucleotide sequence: TGTGCCTGGAGTGTTGAGTCAGGGGGCGCGTTTGGCTACACCTTC. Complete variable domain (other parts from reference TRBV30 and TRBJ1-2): SQTIHQWPATLVQPVGSPLSLECTVEGTSNPNLYWYRQAAGRGLQLLFYSVGIGQISSEVPQNLSASRPQDRQFILSSKKLLLSDSGFYLCAWSVESGGAFGYTFGSGTRLTVV.

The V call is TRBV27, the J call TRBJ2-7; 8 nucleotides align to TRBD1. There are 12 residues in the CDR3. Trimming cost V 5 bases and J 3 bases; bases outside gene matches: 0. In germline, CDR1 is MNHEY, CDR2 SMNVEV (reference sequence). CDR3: CASSTGGYEQYF. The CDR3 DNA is TGTGCCAGCAGTACAGGGGGCTACGAGCAGTACTTC.

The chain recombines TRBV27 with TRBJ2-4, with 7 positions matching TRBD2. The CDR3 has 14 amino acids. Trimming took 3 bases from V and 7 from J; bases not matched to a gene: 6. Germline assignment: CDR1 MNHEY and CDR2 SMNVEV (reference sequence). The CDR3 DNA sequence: TGTGCCAGCAGTTTGGGGGGGGAGGTGAACATTCAGTACTTC. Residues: CASSLGGEVNIQYF.

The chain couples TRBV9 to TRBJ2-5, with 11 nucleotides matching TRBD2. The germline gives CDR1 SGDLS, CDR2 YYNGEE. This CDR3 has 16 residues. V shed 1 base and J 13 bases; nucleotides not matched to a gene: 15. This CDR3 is CASSVKLKGTSGSTYF. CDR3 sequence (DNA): TGTGCCAGCAGCGTAAAGTTGAAGGGGACTAGCGGCAGCACGTACTTC.

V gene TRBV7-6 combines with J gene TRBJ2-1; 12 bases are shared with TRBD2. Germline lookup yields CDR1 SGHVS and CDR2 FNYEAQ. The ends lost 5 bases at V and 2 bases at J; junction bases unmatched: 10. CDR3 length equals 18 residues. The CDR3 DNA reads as TGTGCCAGCAGCACCCCCCGGACTAGCGGGGACCCCTACAATGAGCAGTTCTTC. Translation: CASSTPRTSGDPYNEQFF.

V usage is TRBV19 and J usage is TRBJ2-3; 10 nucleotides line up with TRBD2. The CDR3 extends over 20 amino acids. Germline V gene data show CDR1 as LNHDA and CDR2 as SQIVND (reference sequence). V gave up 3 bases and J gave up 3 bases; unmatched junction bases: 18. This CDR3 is CASSIDPGTSVRPYTDTQYF. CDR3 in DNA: TGTGCCAGTAGTATTGATCCCGGGACTAGCGTGAGGCCGTATACAGATACGCAGTATTTT.

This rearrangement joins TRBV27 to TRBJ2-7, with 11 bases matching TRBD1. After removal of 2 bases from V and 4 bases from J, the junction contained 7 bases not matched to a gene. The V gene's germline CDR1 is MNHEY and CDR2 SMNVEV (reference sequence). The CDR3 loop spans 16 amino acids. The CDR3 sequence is CASSLGDRGDQYEQYF. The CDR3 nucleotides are TGTGCCAGCAGTTTAGGGGACAGGGGGGATCAGTACGAGCAGTACTTC.

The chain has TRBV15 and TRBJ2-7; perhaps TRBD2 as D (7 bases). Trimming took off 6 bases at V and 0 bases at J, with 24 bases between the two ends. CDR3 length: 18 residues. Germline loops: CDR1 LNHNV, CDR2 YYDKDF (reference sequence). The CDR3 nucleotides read TGTGCCACCAGTACTGGGGGGGTGGTGGGGGCGAGCTCCTACGAGCAGTACTTC. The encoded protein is CATSTGGVVGASSYEQYF.

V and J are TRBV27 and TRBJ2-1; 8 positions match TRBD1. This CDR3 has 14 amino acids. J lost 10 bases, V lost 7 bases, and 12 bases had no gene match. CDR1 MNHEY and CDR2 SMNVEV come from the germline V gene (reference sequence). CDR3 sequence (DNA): TGTGCCAGCAAACAGGGGGGCCTACAAGGCGAGCAGTTCTTC. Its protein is CASKQGGLQGEQFF.

The chain's CDR3 is CAIREGHLSNQPQHF. In DNA form, the CDR3 reads TGTGCCATCAGGGAAGGACATTTGAGCAATCAGCCCCAGCATTTT. The chain links TRBV10-3 to TRBJ1-5, with D possibly TRBD1 on 5 matching bases. Trimming took off 6 bases at V and 1 base at J, with 13 bases between the two ends. The CDR3 extends over 15 amino acids. CDR1 is ENHRY and CDR2 is SYGVKD in the germline V gene.

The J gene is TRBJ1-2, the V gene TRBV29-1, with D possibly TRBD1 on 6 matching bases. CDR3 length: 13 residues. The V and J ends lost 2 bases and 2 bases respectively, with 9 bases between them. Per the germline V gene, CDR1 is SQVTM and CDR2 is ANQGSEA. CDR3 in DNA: TGCAGCGTTGAATGGCAGGGGAACTATGGCTACACCTTC. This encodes CSVEWQGNYGYTF. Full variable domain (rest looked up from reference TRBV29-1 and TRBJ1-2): SAVISQKPSRDICQRGTSLTIQCQVDSQVTMMFWYRQQPGQSLTLIATANQGSEATYESGFVIDKFPISRPNLTFSTLTVSNMSPEDSSIYLCSVEWQGNYGYTFGSGTRLTVV.

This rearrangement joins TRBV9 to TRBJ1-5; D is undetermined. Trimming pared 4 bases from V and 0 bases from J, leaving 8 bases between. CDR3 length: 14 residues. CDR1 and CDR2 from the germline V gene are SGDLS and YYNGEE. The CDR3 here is CASSPSLSNQPQHF. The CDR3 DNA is TGTGCCAGCAGCCCTTCCCTTAGCAATCAGCCCCAGCATTTT.

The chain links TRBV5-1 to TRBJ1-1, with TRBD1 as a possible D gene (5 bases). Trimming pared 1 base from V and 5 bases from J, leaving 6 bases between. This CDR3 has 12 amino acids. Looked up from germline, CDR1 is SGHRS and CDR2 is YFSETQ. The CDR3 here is CASSLRGTEAFF. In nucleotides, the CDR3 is TGCGCCAGCAGCTTGAGGGGAACTGAAGCTTTCTTT.

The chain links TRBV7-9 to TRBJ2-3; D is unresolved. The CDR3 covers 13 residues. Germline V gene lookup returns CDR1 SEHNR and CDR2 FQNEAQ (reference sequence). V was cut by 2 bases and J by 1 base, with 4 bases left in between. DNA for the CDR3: TGTGCCAGCAGCTTACAGGGCACAGATACGCAGTATTTT. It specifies CASSLQGTDTQYF.

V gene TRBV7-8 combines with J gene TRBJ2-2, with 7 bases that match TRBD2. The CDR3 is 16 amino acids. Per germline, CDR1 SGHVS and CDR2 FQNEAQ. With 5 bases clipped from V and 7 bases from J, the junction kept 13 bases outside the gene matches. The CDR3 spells CASSIGGRAKGGELFF. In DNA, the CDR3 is TGTGCCAGCAGCATTGGCGGGAGAGCCAAGGGCGGGGAGCTGTTTTTT.

The CDR3 loop is CASSVGGGEAFF. In nucleotides, the CDR3 is TGTGCCAGCAGCGTAGGAGGGGGTGAAGCTTTCTTT. The V gene is TRBV9, the J gene TRBJ1-1, with a tentative D call TRBD1 (6 bases). Deletions cut 0 bases from V and 7 bases from J, with 7 bases between. The germline V gene has CDR1 SGDLS and CDR2 YYNGEE. The CDR3 runs 12 residues.

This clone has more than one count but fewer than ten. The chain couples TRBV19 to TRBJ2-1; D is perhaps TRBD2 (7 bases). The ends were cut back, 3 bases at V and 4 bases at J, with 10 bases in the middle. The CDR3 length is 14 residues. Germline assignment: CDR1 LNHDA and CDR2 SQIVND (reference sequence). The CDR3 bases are TGTGCCAGTAGTATGGAGGGGGGGTACAATGAGCAGTTCTTC. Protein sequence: CASSMEGGYNEQFF.

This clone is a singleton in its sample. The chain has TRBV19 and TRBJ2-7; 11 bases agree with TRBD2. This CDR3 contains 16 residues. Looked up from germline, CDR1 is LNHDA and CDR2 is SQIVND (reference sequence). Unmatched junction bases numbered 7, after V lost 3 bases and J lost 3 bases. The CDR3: CASSMGLAAYLYEQYF. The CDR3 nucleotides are TGTGCCAGTAGTATGGGACTAGCGGCGTACCTCTACGAGCAGTACTTC.

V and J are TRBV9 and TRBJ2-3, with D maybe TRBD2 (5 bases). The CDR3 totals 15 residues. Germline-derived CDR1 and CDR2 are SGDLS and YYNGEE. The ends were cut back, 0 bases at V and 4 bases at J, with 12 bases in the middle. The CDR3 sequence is CASSVGLAGADTQYF. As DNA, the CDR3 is TGTGCCAGCAGCGTAGGTCTAGCTGGCGCAGATACGCAGTATTTT.

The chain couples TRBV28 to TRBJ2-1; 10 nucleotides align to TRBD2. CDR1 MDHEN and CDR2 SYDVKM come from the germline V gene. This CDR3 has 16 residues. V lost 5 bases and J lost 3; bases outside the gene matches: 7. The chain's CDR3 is CASSPLAGVGYNEQFF. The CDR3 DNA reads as TGTGCCAGCAGTCCCCTAGCGGGAGTCGGCTACAATGAGCAGTTCTTC.

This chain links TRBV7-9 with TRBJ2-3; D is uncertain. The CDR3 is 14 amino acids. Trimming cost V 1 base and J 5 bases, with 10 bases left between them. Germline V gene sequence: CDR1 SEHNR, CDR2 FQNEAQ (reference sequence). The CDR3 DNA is TGTGCCAGCAGCTTAGTCTCGCGCGGAGATACGCAGTATTTT. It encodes CASSLVSRGDTQYF.

CDR3 protein: CASSPTASYEQYF. CDR3 nucleotides: TGTGCCAGCAGCCCGACAGCTTCCTACGAGCAGTACTTC. The chain has TRBV7-3 and TRBJ2-7; possible D gene TRBD1, 5 bases. V lost 5 bases to trimming and J lost 1 base, with 9 bases between them. The germline gives CDR1 SGHTA, CDR2 FQGTGA. The CDR3 is 13 amino acids.

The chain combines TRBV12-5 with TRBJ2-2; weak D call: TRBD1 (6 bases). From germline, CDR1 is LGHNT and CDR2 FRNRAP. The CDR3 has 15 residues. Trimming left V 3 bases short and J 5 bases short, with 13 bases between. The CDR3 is CASGLGRTETGELFF. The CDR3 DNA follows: TGTGCTAGTGGTTTAGGACGGACAGAAACCGGGGAGCTGTTTTTT.

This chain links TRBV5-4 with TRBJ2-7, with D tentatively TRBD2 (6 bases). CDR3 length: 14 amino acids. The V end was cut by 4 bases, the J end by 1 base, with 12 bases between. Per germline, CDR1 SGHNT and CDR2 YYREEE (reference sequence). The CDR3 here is CASSDRDLSYEQYF. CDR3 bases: TGTGCCAGCAGCGACCGGGACTTATCCTACGAGCAGTACTTC.

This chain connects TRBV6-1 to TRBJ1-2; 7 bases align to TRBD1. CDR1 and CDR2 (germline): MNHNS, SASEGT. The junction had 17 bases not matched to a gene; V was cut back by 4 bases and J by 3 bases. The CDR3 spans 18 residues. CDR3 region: CASSGLQGHPEPHYGYTF. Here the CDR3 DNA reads TGTGCCAGCAGTGGGTTACAGGGGCATCCCGAACCACACTATGGCTACACCTTC.

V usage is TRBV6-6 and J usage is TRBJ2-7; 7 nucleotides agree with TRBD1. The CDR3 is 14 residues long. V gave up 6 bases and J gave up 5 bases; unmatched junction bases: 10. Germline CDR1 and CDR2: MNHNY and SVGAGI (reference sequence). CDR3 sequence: CASSKGVQGDEQYF. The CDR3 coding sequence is TGTGCCAGCAGCAAAGGGGTCCAGGGGGACGAGCAGTACTTC.

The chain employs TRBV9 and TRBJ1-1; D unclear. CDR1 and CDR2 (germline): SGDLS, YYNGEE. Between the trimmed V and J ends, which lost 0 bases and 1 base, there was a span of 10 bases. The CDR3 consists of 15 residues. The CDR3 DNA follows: TGTGCCAGCAGCGTAGACAGACGTTCGAACACTGAAGCTTTCTTT. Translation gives CASSVDRRSNTEAFF.

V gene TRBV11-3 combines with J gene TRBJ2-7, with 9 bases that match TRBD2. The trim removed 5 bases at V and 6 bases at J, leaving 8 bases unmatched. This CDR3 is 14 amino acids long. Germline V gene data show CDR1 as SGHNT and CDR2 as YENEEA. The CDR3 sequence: CASSPGGRGSEQYF. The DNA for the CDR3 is TGTGCCAGCAGCCCGGGCGGGAGGGGTAGCGAGCAGTACTTC. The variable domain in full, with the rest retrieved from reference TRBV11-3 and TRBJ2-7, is EAGVVQSPRYKIIEKKQPVAFWCNPISGHNTLYWYLQNLGQGPELLIRYENEEAVDDSQLPKDRFSAERLKGVDSTLKIQPAELGDSAVYLCASSPGGRGSEQYFGPGTRLTVT.

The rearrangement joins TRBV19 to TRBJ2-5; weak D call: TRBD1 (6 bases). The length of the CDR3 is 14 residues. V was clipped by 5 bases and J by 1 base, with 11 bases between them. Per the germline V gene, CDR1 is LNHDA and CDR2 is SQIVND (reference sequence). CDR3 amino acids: CASSSGVTQETQYF. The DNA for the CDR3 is TGTGCCAGTAGTTCAGGGGTTACCCAAGAGACCCAGTACTTC.

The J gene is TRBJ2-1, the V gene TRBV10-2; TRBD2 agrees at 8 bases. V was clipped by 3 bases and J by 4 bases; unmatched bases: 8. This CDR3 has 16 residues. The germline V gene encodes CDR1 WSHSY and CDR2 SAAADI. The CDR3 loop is CASSDLTSGPYNEQFF. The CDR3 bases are TGCGCCAGCAGTGATCTAACTAGCGGCCCTTACAATGAGCAGTTCTTC.

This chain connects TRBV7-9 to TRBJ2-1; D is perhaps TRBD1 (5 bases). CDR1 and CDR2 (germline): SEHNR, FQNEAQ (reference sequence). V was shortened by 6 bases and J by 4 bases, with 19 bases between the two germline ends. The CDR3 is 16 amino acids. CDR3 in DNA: TGTGCCAGCAGTCCTAGTACCCAGGGCTTTTACAATGAGCAGTTCTTC. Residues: CASSPSTQGFYNEQFF.